This T cell receptor beta chain is from a study of T-cell memory formation after mild COVID-19. Each CDR3 protein is one row after TCRdb ran MiXCR on the 5' RACE reads. This sample yields hundreds of thousands of distinct CDR3 sequences, of which over 15% are seen a single time; around 8.4% belongs to the top ten. The germline CDR1 and CDR2 sequences are LNHDA and SQIVND (reference sequence). Trimming pared 4 bases from V and 2 bases from J, leaving 12 bases between. The CDR3 runs to 14 residues. V gene TRBV19 combines with J gene TRBJ2-7; maybe TRBD1 (6 bases). Sequencing input: PBMCs or a T cell subset sorted from them (not recorded which). The TCR originated in an adult woman who had mild COVID-19 (a few samples of this study predate the infection). Cell type and time point are not known. In nucleotides, the CDR3 is TGTGCCAGTAGTACACAGGGTACGACCTACGAGCAGTACTTC. Translating it yields CASSTQGTTYEQYF. The full variable domain, its missing parts supplied by reference TRBV19 and TRBJ2-7, is DGGITQSPKYLFRKEGQNVTLSCEQNLNHDAMYWYRQDPGQGLRLIYYSQIVNDFQKGDIAEGYSVSREKKESFPLTVTSAQKNPTAFYLCASSTQGTTYEQYFGPGTRLTVT.